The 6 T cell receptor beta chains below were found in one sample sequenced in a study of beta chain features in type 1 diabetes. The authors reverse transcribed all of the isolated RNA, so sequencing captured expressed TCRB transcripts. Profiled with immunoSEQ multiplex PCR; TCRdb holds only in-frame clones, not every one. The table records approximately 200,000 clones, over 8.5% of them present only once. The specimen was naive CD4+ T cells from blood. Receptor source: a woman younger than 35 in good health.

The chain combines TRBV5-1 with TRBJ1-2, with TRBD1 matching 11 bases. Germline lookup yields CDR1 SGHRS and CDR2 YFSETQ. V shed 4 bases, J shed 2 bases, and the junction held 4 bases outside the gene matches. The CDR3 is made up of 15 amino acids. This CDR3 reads CASSTGQGENYGYTF. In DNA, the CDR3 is TGCGCCAGCAGCACGGGACAGGGGGAGAACTATGGCTACACCTTC.

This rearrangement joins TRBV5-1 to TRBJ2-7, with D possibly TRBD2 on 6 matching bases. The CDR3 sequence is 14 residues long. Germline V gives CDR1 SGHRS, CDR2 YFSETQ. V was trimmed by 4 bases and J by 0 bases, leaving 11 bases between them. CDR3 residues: CASSTPSASYEQYF. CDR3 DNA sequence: TGCGCCAGCAGCACCCCTAGCGCCTCCTACGAGCAGTACTTC. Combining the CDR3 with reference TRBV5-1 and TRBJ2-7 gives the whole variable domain KAGVTQTPRYLIKTRGQQVTLSCSPISGHRSVSWYQQTPGQGLQFLFEYFSETQRNKGNFPGRFSGRQFSNSRSEMNVSTLELGDSALYLCASSTPSASYEQYFGPGTRLTVT.

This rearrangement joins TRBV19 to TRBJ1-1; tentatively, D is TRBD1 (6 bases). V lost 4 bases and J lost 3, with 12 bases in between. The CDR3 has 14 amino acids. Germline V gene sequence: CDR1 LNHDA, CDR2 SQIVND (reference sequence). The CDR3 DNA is TGTGCCAGTAGTAGGACAGTGGGGGACACTGAAGCTTTCTTT. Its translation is CASSRTVGDTEAFF.

The CDR3 DNA follows: TGTGCCAGCAGCTTACTAGCGGGAGGGCTGGCTGAGCAGTTCTTC. Encoded protein: CASSLLAGGLAEQFF. The chain uses TRBV7-9 and TRBJ2-1, with 12 bases aligning to TRBD2. There are 15 residues in the CDR3. The V segment lost 2 bases and the J segment 9 bases; nucleotides outside the gene matches: 5. The germline gives CDR1 SEHNR, CDR2 FQNEAQ (reference sequence).

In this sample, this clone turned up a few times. The CDR3 region is CASTRASLNEQFF. The DNA for the CDR3 is TGTGCCAGCACCCGAGCGTCGCTCAATGAGCAGTTCTTC. The V gene is TRBV7-9, the J gene TRBJ2-1; D uncertain. Germline V CDR1 and CDR2: SEHNR, FQNEAQ (reference sequence). V gave up 7 bases and J gave up 6 bases, with 13 bases separating them. CDR3 length equals 13 residues.

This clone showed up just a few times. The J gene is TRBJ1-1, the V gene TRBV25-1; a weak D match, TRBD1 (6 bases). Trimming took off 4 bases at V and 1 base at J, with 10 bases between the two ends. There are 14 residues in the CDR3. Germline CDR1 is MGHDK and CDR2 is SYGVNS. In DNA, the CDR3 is TGTGCCAGCAGTGCCAGGGGCCAGAACACTGAAGCTTTCTTT. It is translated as CASSARGQNTEAFF.